This T cell receptor beta chain is drawn from a study of Ad26.COV2.S vaccination and SARS-CoV-2 variants. Across the study: A participant enrolled in the COV1001 Ad26.COV2.S trial arm provided the sample. Donor got 5x10^10 or 1x10^11 viral particles of Ad26.COV2.S.

CDR3 size: 15 residues. Trimming cost V 5 bases and J 0 bases, with 10 bases left between them. Germline V gene lookup returns CDR1 LGHNA and CDR2 YSLEER. Libraries were prepared by immunoSEQ multiplex PCR; TCRdb keeps only in-frame clonotypes and omits some of them. The sample shows hundreds of thousands of clones, 89% of them seen only once. A remark on this clone: Its antigen is unidentified.

Treatment specified: some 20 received Ad26.COV2.S at low or high dose, single or two shots; 5 received placebo; per-sample allocation not given. Day 63 following the first vaccine or placebo injection was when the samples were taken. Whole-study results and caveats: The authors reported substantial breadth in spike-specific CD8+ and CD4+ T cell responses after vaccination. People who got the vaccine had more spike-specific TCR breadth than people who got placebo.

This chain links TRBV4-3 with TRBJ2-2; D is unclear. The clonotype originates from a person aged 18-65 years who received the Ad26.COV2.S COVID-19 vaccine or a placebo. The sample consisted of peripheral blood, taken in a trial of Ad26.COV2.S vaccine versus placebo. CDR3 residues: CASSKGHANTGELFF. The CDR3 DNA reads TGCGCCAGCAGCAAGGGTCACGCGAACACCGGGGAGCTGTTTTTT.